The clone carrying this TCR beta chain was seen at least ten times. These data come from a study of T cells in Graves' hyperthyroidism and ophthalmopathy. The CDR3 spans 14 residues. The V segment lost 4 bases and the J segment 7 bases; nucleotides outside the gene matches: 7. The V gene's germline CDR1 is MGHRA and CDR2 YSYEKL. The CDR3 regions of TCR beta were amplified from RNA transcripts. A set of HTBI primers served as the primers for a first-round RT-PCR of the TCR CDR3. TCRdb processed the multiplex PCR reads anew with MiXCR; each CDR3 protein has one entry. The table lists under 500,000 distinct CDR3 sequences, about an eighth of them singletons.

Sequenced input: blood. J is TRBJ2-1 and V is TRBV4-1, with 7 bases fitting TRBD2. This clonotype originated in a man between 45 and 60 years old with Graves' ophthalmopathy. CDR3 nucleotides: TGCGCCAGCAGCCGGGGACCCGGGGGGAATGAGCAGTTCTTC. Its protein is CASSRGPGGNEQFF.